The table lists the clone carrying this TCR beta chain with many counts. This record comes from a study of early T cells in non-severe SARS-CoV-2 infection. About the study: The study sequenced bulk RNA from unsorted whole blood, with chains unpaired.

Unique molecular identifiers (one per individual cDNA molecule) were attached. TCRdb re-called the 5' RACE reads with MiXCR, one entry per CDR3 protein. The sample shows tens of thousands of distinct CDR3 sequences, about 14% of them seen only once. This CDR3 spans 17 amino acids. Germline trimming cut 4 bases from V and 0 bases from J; bases unmatched to any gene: 9. From germline, CDR1 is MNHNS and CDR2 SASEGT. The source of this sequence is an adult who was a healthcare worker with PCR-confirmed SARS-CoV-2 infection or an uninfected control (not recorded which). The sequenced sample was whole blood. The chain employs TRBV6-1 and TRBJ2-1; 7 bases are a match to TRBD1. The CDR3 protein is CASSGPRQGSSYNEQFF. The CDR3, as DNA: TGTGCCAGCAGTGGCCCACGACAGGGCTCCTCCTACAATGAGCAGTTCTTC.